Described below is a single TCR beta chain sequence and its context. Using immunoSEQ multiplex PCR, the repertoire was profiled, and TCRdb retains in-frame clones only, with some absent. The sample yields 50,000 or so clones, approximately 71% seen once. This sample is part of a study of T cell clones after liver transplantation. Background on the study: Tolerance: complete withdrawal held at least one year, liver enzymes staying within twice normal.

Germline CDR1 and CDR2: SGHTS and YDEGEE. CDR3 size: 16 residues. Losses at the gene ends were 4 bases for V and 4 bases for J; bases not matched to a gene: 8. Sequences were derived from CD4+ T cells from blood, sampled about 56 months after liver transplant. The receptor's source is a human patient who received a liver transplant. Some T cells may be supplied by the graft donor. The chain couples TRBV5-8 to TRBJ2-3, with 11 positions matching TRBD1. The CDR3 region has the DNA TGTGCCAGCAGCCGGCGGGGACAGGGGGGAGCAGATACGCAGTATTTT. As protein: CASSRRGQGGADTQYF.